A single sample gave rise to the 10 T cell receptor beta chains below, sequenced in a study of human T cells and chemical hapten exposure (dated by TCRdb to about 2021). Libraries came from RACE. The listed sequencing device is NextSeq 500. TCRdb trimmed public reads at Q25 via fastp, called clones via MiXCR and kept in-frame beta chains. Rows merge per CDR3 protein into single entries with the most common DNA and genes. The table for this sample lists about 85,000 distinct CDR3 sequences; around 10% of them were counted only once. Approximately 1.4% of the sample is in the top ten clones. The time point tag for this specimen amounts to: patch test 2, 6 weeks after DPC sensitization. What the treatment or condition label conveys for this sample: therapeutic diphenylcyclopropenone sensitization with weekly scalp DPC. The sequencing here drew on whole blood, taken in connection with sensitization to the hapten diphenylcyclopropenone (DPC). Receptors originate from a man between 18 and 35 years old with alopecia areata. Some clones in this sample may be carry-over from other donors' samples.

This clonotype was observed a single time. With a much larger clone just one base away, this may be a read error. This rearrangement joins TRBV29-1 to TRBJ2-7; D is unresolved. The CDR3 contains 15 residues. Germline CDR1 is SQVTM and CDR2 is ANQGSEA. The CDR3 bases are TGCAGCGCTGAAGATAGAGCCCAGCGCTCCTACGAGCAGTACTTC. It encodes CSAEDRAQRSYEQYF.

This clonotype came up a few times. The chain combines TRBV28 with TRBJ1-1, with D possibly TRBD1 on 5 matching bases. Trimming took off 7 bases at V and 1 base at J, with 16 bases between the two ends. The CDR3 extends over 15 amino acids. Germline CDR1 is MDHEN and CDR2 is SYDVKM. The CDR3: CASIPGGHRNTEAFF. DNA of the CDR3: TGTGCCAGCATTCCGGGAGGACATAGGAACACTGAAGCTTTCTTT.

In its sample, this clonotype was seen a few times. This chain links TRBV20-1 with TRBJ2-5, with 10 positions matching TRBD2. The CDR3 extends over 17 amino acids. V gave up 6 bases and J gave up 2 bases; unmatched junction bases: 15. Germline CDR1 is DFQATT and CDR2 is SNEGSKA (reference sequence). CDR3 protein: CSAPRGLAGADQETQYF. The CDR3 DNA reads TGCAGTGCCCCACGGGGCCTAGCGGGGGCTGATCAAGAGACCCAGTACTTC.

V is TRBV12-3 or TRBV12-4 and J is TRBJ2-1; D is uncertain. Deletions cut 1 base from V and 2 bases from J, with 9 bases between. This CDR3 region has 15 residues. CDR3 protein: CASSLVFLAYNEQFF. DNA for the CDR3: TGTGCCAGCAGTTTAGTGTTTCTAGCCTACAATGAGCAGTTCTTC.

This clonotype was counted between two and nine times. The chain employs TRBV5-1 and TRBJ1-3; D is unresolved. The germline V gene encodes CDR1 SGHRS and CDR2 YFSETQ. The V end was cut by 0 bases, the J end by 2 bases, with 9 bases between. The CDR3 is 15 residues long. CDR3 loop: CASSLDPATGNTIYF. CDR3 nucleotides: TGCGCCAGCAGCTTGGATCCAGCCACTGGAAACACCATATATTTT.

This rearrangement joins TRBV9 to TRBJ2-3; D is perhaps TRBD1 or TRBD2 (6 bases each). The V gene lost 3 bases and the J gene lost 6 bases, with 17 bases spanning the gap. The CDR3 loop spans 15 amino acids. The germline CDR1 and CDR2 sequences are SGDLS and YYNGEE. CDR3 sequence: CASSAGAGPRDTQYF. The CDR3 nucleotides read TGTGCCAGCAGCGCGGGGGCGGGCCCTCGGGATACGCAGTATTTT.

The CDR3, as DNA: TGTGCCAGCAGTTACTCGTTCCCGCCGAATGAGCAGTTCTTC. Its protein is CASSYSFPPNEQFF. The chain employs TRBV6-6 and TRBJ2-1; D unresolved. Germline-derived CDR1 and CDR2 are MNHNY and SVGAGI (reference sequence). The CDR3 totals 14 residues. V lost 0 bases, J lost 7 bases, and 10 bases lay in between.

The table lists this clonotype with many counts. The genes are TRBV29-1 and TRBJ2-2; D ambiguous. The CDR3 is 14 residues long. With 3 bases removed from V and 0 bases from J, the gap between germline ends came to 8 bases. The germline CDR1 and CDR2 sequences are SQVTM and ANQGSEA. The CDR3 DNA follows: TGCAGCGTTGACTCAGGCTCGAACACCGGGGAGCTGTTTTTT. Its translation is CSVDSGSNTGELFF.

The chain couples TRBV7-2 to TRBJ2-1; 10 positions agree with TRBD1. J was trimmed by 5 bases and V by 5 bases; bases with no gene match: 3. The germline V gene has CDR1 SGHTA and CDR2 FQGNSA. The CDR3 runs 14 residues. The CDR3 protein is CASSRDRGDNEQFF. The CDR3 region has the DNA TGTGCCAGCAGCCGGGACAGGGGCGACAATGAGCAGTTCTTC.

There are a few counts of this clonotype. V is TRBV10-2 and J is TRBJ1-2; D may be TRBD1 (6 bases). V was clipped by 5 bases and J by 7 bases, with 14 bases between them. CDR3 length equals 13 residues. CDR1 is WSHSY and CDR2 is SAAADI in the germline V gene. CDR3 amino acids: CASSSQGIGGYTF. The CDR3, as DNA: TGCGCCAGCAGTTCCCAGGGGATAGGTGGCTACACCTTC.